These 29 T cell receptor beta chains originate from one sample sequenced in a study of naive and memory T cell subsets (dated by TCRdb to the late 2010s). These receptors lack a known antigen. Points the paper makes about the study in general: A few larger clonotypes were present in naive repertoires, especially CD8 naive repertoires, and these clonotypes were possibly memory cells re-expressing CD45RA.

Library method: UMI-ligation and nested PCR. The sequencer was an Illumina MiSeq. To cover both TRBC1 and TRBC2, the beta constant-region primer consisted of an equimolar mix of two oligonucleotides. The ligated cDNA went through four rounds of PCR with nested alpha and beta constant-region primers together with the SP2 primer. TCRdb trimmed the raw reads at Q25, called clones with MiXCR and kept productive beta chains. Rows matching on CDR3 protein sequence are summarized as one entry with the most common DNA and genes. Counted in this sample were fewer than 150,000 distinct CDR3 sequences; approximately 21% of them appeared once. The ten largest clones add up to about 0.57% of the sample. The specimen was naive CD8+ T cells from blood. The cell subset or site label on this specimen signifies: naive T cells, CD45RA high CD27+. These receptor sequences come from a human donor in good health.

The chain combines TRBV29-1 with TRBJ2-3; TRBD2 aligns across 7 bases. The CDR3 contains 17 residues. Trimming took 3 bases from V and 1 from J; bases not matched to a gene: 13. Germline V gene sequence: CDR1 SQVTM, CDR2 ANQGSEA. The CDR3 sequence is CSVDGLAEGRGTDTQYF. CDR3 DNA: TGCAGCGTTGACGGTCTAGCGGAGGGAAGGGGCACAGATACGCAGTATTTT.

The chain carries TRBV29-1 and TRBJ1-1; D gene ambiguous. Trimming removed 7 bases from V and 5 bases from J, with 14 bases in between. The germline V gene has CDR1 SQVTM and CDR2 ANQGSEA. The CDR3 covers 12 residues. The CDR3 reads CSAIGVRTEAFF. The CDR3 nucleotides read TGCAGCGCAATTGGGGTACGGACTGAAGCTTTCTTT.

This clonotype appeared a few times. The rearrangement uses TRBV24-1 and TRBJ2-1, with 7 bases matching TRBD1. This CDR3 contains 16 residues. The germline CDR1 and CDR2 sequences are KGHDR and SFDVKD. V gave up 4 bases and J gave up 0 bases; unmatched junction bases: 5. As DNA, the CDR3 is TGTGCCACCAGTGACCCGACAGGGAGCTCCTACAATGAGCAGTTCTTC. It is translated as CATSDPTGSSYNEQFF.

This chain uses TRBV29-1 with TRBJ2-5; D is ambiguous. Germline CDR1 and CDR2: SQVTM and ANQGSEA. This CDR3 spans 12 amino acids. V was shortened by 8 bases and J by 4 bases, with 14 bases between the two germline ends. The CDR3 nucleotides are TGCAGCACTGAAGTATACGGAGAGACCCAGTACTTC. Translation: CSTEVYGETQYF.

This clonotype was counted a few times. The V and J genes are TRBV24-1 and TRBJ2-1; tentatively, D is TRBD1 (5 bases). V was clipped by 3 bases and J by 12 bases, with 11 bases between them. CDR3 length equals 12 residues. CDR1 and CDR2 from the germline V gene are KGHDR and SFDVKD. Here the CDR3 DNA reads TGTGCCACCAGTGATGCGGACAACTTGCAGTTCTTC. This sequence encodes CATSDADNLQFF.

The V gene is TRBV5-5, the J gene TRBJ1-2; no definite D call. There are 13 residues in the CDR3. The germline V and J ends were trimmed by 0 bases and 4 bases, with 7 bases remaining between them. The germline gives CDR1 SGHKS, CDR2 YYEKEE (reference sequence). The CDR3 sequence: CASSLDISYGYTF. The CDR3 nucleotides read TGTGCCAGCAGCTTGGACATTAGCTATGGCTACACCTTC.

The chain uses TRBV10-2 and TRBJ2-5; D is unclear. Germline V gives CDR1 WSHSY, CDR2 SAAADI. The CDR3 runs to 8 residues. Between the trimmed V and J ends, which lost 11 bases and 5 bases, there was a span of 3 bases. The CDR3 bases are TGCGCCTCCGAGACCCAGTACTTC. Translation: CASETQYF.

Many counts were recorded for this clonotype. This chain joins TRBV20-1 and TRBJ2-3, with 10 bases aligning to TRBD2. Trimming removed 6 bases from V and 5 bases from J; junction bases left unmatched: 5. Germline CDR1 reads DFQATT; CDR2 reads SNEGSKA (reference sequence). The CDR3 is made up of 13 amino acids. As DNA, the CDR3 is TGCAGTGCCAGAAGCGGGAGGGGAGATACGCAGTATTTT. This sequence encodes CSARSGRGDTQYF.

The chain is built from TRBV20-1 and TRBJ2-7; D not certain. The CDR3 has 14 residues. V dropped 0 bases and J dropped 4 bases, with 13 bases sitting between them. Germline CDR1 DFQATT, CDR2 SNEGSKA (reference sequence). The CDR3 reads CSAREAGGDYEQYF. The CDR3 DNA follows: TGCAGTGCTAGAGAAGCAGGCGGCGATTACGAGCAGTACTTC.

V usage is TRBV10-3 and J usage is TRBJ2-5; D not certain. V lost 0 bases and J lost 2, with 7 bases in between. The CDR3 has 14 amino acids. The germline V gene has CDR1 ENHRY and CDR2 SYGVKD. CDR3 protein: CAISESTEQETQYF. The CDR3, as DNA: TGTGCCATCAGTGAGTCCACAGAGCAAGAGACCCAGTACTTC.

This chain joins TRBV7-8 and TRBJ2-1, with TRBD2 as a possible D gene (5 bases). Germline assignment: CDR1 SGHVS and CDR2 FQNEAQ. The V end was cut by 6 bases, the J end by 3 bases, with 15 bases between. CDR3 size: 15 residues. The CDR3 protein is CASREPGIVYNEQFF. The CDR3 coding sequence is TGTGCCAGCAGGGAACCGGGAATCGTCTACAATGAGCAGTTCTTC.

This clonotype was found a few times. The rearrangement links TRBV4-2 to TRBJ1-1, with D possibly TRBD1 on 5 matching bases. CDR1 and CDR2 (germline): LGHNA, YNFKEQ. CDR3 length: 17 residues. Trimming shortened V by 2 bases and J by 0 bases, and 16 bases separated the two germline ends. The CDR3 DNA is TGTGCCAGCAGCCAAAGGCTATCCGGGGGGGTGAACACTGAAGCTTTCTTT. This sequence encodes CASSQRLSGGVNTEAFF.

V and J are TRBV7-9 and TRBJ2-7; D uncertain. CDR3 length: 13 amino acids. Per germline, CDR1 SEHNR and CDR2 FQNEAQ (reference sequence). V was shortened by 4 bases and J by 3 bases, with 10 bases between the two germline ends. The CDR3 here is CASSSVLLYEQYF. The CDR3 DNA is TGTGCCAGCAGCTCCGTCCTGCTCTACGAGCAGTACTTC. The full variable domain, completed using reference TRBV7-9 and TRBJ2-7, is DTGVSQNPRHKITKRGQNVTFRCDPISEHNRLYWYRQTLGQGPEFLTYFQNEAQLEKSRLLSDRFSAERPKGSFSTLEIQRTEQGDSAMYLCASSSVLLYEQYFGPGTRLTVT.

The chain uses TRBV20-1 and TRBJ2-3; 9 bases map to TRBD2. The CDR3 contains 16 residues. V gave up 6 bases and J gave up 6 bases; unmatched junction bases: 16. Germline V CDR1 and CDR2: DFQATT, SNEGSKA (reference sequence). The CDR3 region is CSATMGLAQPLDTQYF. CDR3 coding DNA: TGCAGTGCGACTATGGGACTAGCCCAGCCATTGGATACGCAGTATTTT.

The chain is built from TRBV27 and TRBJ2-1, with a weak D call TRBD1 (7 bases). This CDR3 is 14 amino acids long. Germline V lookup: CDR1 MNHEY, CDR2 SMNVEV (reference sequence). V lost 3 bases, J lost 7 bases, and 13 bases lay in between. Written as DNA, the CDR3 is TGTGCCAGCAGTTTGGAGGGGGCTTTAAATGAGCAGTTCTTC. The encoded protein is CASSLEGALNEQFF.

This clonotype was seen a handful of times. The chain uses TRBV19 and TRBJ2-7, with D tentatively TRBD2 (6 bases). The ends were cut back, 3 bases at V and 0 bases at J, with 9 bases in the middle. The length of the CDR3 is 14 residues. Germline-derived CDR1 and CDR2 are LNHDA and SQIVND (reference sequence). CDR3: CASSMEGSSYEQYF. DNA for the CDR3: TGTGCCAGTAGTATGGAGGGGAGCTCCTACGAGCAGTACTTC.

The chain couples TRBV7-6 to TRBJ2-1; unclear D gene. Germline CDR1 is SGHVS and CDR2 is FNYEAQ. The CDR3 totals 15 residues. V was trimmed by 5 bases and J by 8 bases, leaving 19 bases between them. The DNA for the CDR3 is TGTGCCAGCAGCCCTAAAGTTGGTAGGGTCCATGAGCAGTTCTTC. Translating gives CASSPKVGRVHEQFF.

The CDR3 bases are TGCAGTGCTTCCTTCTTGGGTAGTACCTACGAGCAGTACTTC. Translation gives CSASFLGSTYEQYF. This rearrangement joins TRBV20-1 to TRBJ2-7; D is ambiguous. Germline V gives CDR1 DFQATT, CDR2 SNEGSKA (reference sequence). Trimming shortened V by 5 bases and J by 2 bases, and 16 bases separated the two germline ends. The CDR3 spans 14 residues.

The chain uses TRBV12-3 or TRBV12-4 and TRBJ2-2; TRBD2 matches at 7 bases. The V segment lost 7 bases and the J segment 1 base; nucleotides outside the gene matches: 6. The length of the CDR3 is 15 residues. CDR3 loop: CASNWGLMNTGELFF. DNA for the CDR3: TGTGCCAGCAATTGGGGACTAATGAACACCGGGGAGCTGTTTTTT.

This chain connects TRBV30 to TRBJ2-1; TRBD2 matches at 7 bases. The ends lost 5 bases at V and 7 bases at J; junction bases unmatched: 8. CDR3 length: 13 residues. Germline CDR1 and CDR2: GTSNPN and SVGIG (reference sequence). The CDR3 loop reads CAWARETENEQFF. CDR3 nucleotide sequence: TGTGCCTGGGCGCGGGAGACGGAGAATGAGCAGTTCTTC.

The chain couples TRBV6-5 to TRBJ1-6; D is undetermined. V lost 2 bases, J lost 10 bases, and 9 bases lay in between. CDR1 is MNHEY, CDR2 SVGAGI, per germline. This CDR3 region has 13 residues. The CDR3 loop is CASSYGVRSPLHF. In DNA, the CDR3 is TGTGCCAGCAGTTACGGGGTTCGGTCACCCCTCCACTTT.

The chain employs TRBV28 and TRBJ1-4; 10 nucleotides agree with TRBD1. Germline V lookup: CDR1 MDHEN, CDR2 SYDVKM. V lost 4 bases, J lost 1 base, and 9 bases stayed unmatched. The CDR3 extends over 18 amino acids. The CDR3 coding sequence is TGTGCCAGCAGTTCTCCGGGACAGGGGCGGCGAACTAATGAAAAACTGTTTTTT. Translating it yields CASSSPGQGRRTNEKLFF.

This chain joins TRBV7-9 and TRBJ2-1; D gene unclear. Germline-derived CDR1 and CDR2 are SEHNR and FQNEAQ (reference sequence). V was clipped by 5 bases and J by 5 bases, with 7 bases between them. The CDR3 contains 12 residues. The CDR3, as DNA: TGTGCCAGCAGCCCCCAGAACAATGAGCAGTTCTTC. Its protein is CASSPQNNEQFF.

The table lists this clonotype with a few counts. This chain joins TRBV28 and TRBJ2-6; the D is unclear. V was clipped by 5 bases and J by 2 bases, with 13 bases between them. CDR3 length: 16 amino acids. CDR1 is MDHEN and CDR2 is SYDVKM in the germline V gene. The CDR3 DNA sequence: TGTGCCAGCAGTCTCCGAGTGGGCCCTGGGGCCAACGTCCTGACTTTC. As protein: CASSLRVGPGANVLTF.

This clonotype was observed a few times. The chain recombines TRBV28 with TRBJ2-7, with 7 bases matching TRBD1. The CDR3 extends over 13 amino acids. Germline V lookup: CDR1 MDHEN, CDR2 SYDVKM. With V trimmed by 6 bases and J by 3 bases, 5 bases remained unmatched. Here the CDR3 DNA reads TGTGCCAGCAGAGAGACAGGGTACTACGAGCAGTACTTC. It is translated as CASRETGYYEQYF.

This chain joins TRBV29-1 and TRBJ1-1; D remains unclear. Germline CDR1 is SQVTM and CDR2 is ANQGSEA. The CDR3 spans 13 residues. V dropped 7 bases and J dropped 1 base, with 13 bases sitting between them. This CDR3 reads CSGEGDPNTEAFF. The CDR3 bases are TGCAGCGGGGAGGGCGACCCGAACACTGAAGCTTTCTTT.

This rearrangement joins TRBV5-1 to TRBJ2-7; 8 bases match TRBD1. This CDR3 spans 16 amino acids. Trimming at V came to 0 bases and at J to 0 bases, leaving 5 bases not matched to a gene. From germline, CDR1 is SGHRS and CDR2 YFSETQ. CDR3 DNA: TGCGCCAGCAGCTTGGTCGGGACAGGAGACTCCTACGAGCAGTACTTC. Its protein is CASSLVGTGDSYEQYF.

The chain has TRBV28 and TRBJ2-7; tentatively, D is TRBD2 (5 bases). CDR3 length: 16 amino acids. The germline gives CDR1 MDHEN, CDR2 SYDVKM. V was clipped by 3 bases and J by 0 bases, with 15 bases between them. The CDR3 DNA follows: TGTGCCAGCAGTTTTAATATACGGGAAAACTCCTACGAGCAGTACTTC. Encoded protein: CASSFNIRENSYEQYF.

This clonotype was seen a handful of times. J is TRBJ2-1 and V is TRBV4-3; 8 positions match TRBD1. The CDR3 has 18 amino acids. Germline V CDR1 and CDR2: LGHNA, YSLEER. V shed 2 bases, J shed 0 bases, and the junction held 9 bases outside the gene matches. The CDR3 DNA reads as TGCGCCAGCAGCCAAACGGTCCTCGGGACAGGCTCCTACAATGAGCAGTTCTTC. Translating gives CASSQTVLGTGSYNEQFF.